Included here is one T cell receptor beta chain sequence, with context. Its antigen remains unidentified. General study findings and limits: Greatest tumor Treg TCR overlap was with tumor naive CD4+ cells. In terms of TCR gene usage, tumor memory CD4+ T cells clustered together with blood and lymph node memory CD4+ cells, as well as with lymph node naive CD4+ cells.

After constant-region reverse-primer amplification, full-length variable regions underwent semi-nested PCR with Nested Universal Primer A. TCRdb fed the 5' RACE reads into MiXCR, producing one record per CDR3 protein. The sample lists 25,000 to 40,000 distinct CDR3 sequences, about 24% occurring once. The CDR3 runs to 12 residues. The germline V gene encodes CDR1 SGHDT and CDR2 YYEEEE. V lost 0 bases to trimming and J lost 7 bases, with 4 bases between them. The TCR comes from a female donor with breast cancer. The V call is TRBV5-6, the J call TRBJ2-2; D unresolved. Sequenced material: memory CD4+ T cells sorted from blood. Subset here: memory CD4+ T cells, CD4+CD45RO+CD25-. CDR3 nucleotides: TGTGCCAGCAGCTTGGGAGTCGGGGAGCTGTTTTTT. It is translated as CASSLGVGELFF.